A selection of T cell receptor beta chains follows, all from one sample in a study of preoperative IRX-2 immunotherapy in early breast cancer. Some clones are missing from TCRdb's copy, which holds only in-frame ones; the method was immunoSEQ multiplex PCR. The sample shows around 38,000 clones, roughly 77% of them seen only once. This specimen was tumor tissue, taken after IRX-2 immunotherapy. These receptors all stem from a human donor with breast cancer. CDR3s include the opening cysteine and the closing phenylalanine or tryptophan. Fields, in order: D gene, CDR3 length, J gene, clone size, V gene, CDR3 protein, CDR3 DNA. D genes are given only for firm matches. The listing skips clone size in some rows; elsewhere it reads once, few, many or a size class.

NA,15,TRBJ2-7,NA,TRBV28,CASSVGGGRFYEQYF,TGTGCCAGCAGTGTGGGCGGGGGCCGCTTCTACGAGCAGTACTTC
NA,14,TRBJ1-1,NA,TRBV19,CASSNRLGVTEAFF,TGTGCCAGTAGTAACCGACTAGGGGTCACTGAAGCTTTCTTT
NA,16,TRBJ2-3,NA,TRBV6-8,CASSYPRGASTDTQYF,TGTGCCAGCAGTTACCCGCGGGGCGCTAGCACAGATACGCAGTATTTT
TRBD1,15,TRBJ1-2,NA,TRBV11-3,CASSFSSTGVYGYTF,TGTGCCAGCAGCTTTTCCTCGACAGGGGTCTATGGCTACACCTTC
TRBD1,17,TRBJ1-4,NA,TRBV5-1,CASSLGDRAPTNEKLFF,TGCGCCAGCAGCTTGGGGGACAGGGCCCCGACTAATGAAAAACTGTTTTTT
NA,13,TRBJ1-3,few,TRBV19,CASSIAERNTIYF,TGTGCCAGTAGTATAGCGGAGAGAAACACCATATATTTT
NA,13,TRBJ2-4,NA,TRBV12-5,CASGLGTVNIQYF,TGTGCTAGTGGTTTGGGGACAGTTAACATTCAGTACTTC
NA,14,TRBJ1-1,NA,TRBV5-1,CASSVAGDLAEAFF,TGCGCCAGCAGCGTCGCAGGGGATTTAGCTGAAGCTTTCTTT
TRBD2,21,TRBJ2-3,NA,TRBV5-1,CASSLAPPLAGGPLSTDTQYF,TGCGCCAGCAGCTTGGCCCCCCCTCTAGCGGGGGGGCCGTTATCCACAGATACGCAGTATTTT
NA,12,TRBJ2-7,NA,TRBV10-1,CASSEGDYEQYF,TGCGCCAGCAGTGAGGGAGACTACGAGCAGTACTTC
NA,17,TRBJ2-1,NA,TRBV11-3,CASSLQGAGWTYNEQFF,TGTGCCAGCAGCTTACAAGGGGCGGGCTGGACCTACAATGAGCAGTTCTTC
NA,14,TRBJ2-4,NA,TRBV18,CASSPPSRKNIQYF,TGTGCCAGCTCACCACCAAGCAGAAAAAACATTCAGTACTTC
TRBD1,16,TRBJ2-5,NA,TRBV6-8,CASSYSHDRAQETQYF,TGTGCCAGCAGTTACTCACACGACAGGGCTCAGGAGACCCAGTACTTC
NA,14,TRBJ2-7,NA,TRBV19,CASTTRVGSYEQYF,TGTGCCAGTACCACAAGGGTGGGGTCCTACGAGCAGTACTTC
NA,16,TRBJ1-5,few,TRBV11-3,CASSLEGAFSGQPQHF,TGTGCCAGCAGCTTGGAAGGTGCGTTCTCGGGTCAGCCCCAGCATTTT
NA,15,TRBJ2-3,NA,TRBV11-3,CASSAQTSVTDTQYF,TGTGCCAGCAGCGCGCAGACTAGTGTAACAGATACGCAGTATTTT
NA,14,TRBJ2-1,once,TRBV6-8,CASSGLAAPYEQFF,TGTGCCAGCAGTGGATTAGCGGCCCCCTATGAGCAGTTCTTC
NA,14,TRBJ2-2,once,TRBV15,CATSRDPNTGELFF,TGTGCCACCAGCAGAGACCCGAACACCGGGGAGCTGTTTTTT
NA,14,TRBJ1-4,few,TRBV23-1,CASSQVQGNEKLFF,TGCGCCAGCAGCCAAGTGCAGGGAAATGAAAAACTGTTTTTT
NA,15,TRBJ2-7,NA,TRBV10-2,CASSERPDSYYEQYF,TGCGCCAGCAGTGAGCGACCCGACTCCTACTACGAGCAGTACTTC
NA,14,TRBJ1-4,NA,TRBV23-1,CASSYYATNEKLFF,TGCGCCAGCAGCTACTATGCAACTAATGAAAAACTGTTTTTT
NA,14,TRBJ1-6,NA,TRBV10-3,CAISESTLGSPLHF,TGTGCCATCAGTGAGAGTACGCTGGGTTCACCCCTCCACTTT
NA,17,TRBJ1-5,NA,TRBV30,CAWNSGTGDYSNQPQHF,TGTGCCTGGAACTCGGGAACAGGAGATTATAGCAATCAGCCCCAGCATTTT
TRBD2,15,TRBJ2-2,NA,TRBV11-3,CASSELAGGTGELFF,TGTGCCAGCAGCGAACTAGCGGGTGGCACCGGGGAGCTGTTTTTT
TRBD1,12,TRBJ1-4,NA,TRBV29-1,CSVQGADEKLFF,TGCAGCGTACAGGGGGCTGATGAAAAACTGTTTTTT
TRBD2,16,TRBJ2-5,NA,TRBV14,CASSQLAGGPQETQYF,TGTGCCAGCAGCCAGCTAGCGGGGGGCCCACAAGAGACCCAGTACTTC
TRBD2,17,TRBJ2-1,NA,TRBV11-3,CASSLLPGLAGADEQFF,TGTGCCAGCAGCTTACTACCGGGACTAGCGGGGGCGGATGAGCAGTTCTTC
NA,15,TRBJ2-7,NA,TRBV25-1,CASSDEGGSVYEQYF,TGTGCCAGCAGTGATGAAGGGGGGAGTGTCTACGAGCAGTACTTC
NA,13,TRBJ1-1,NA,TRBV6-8,CASSYLQNTEAFF,TGTGCCAGCAGTTACTTGCAGAACACTGAAGCTTTCTTT
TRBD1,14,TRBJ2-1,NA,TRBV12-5,CASDDRGSYNEQFF,TGTGCTAGTGATGACAGGGGGTCGTACAATGAGCAGTTCTTC
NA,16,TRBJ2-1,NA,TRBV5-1,CASSLRQPSSYNEQFF,TGCGCCAGCAGCTTGAGACAGCCTAGCTCCTACAATGAGCAGTTCTTC
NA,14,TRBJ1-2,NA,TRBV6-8,CASSPPWGAYGYTF,TGTGCCAGCAGTCCTCCATGGGGTGCCTATGGCTACACCTTC
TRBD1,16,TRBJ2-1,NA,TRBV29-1,CSVEGRDSGLWNEQFF,TGCAGCGTTGAAGGCCGGGACAGCGGTTTATGGAATGAGCAGTTCTTC